The clone carrying this T cell receptor beta chain was seen only once. Antigen: not known. Terminally differentiated effector memory CD45RA+ cells were excluded from the naive CD8 cells, which were CD45RO-negative and positively selected for CCR7. This sample is drawn from a study of shared clonotypes between healthy human individuals. Study background: Each donor contributed plates that comprised three CD4 naive, three CD4 memory, two CD8 naive and one CD8 memory. Study-level points and caveats: Only blood samples were collected, and tissue repertoires likely differ. Sequencing depth was predicted to influence how clonotypes are shared among donors.

The CDR3 spans 16 residues. V was cut by 6 bases and J by 5 bases, with 22 bases left in between. Germline CDR1 and CDR2: MDHEN and SYDVKM. Researchers ran the assay at a deep level. The protocol was immunoSEQ multiplex PCR, while the TCRdb copy is restricted to in-frame clones and leaves out a portion. The data show approximately 600,000 clones, 85% to 95% seen once. The chain is built from TRBV28 and TRBJ1-1, with D perhaps matching TRBD1 (6 bases). This clonotype was sampled from a woman aged 25 to 45 in good health. The sequenced sample was naive CD8+ T cells sorted from blood. This chain's CDR3 is CASSNLGGGEWTEAFF. The CDR3 DNA follows: TGTGCCAGCAGCAATTTAGGGGGGGGCGAGTGGACTGAAGCTTTCTTT.